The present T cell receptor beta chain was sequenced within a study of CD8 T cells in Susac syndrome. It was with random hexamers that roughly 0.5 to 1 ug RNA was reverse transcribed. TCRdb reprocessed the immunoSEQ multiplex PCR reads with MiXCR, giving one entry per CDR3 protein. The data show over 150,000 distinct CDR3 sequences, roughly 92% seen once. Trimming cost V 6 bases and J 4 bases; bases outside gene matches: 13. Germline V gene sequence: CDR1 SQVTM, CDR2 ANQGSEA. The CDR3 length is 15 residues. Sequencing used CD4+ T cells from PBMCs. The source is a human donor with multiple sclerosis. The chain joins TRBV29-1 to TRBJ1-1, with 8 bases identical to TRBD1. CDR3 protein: CSVGGDRGHGTEAFF. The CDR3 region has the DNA TGCAGCGTCGGAGGCGACAGGGGCCATGGCACTGAAGCTTTCTTT.